This T cell receptor (beta chain) was identified during a study of graft-versus-host responses after intestinal transplantation. Study details: Every transplant recipient was induced with anti-thymocyte globulin, then maintained on tacrolimus and steroids for roughly 3 years. Broader study findings: Early HvG declines after transplant were associated with peak circulating GvH clone levels. In patients with graft-donor T cell macrochimerism, allograft graft-versus-host to host-versus-graft clonal ratios were high.

This clone has a handful of counts. The repertoire was sequenced with immunoSEQ multiplex PCR; TCRdb's copy has only in-frame clones and lacks some. The sample lists about 14,000 clones, roughly a third seen once, with roughly 1.9% in the top ten. Germline V gives CDR1 SGHVS, CDR2 FQNEAQ. The CDR3 covers 13 residues. V lost 1 base to trimming and J lost 11 bases, with 9 bases between them. CFSE-labeled responder cells (roughly 200,000) were plated with roughly 200,000 irradiated, violet-dye-labeled stimulator cells. This chain connects TRBV7-8 to TRBJ1-6; unclear D gene. The origin of this receptor is a human patient who received an intestinal transplant. The sequencing used alloreactive CD8+ T cells from a mixed lymphocyte reaction culture, collected before intestinal transplant. Subset of the sample: CFSE-low proliferating T cells sorted from approximately 6-day pre-transplant mixed lymphocyte reaction (GvH or HvG direction). DNA for the CDR3: TGTGCCAGCAGCTTAGGTCCGGGGACACCCCTCCACTTT. Protein: CASSLGPGTPLHF.